The 19 T cell receptor beta chains in this list originate from one sample, sequenced in a study of T cell responses to AZD1222 COVID-19 vaccine. Measured with immunoSEQ multiplex PCR; TCRdb has only the in-frame clones, and not every one. The profile shows 120,000 or so clones, 88% of them singletons. Sequencing used peripheral blood, obtained on day 0 of AZD1222 vaccination. These receptors were obtained from an adult in good health.

The rearrangement joins TRBV18 to TRBJ1-5; D is unclear. Trimming took off 4 bases at V and 7 bases at J, with 14 bases between the two ends. This CDR3 is built from 14 residues. The V gene's germline CDR1 is KGHSH and CDR2 LQKENI. The CDR3 loop reads CASSLSRGEQPQHF. CDR3 nucleotide sequence: TGTGCCAGCTCACTGTCCCGGGGAGAGCAGCCCCAGCATTTT.

The chain has TRBV5-6 and TRBJ2-7, with TRBD1 matching 12 bases. Trimming cost V 3 bases and J 7 bases; bases outside gene matches: 8. Germline CDR1 is SGHDT and CDR2 is YYEEEE. The CDR3 sequence is 15 residues long. DNA of the CDR3: TGTGCCAGCAGCTCACGGGGACAGGGGGCGTTGGAGCAGTACTTC. It yields the protein CASSSRGQGALEQYF.

The rearrangement uses TRBV19 and TRBJ1-4; unclear D gene. In germline, CDR1 is LNHDA, CDR2 SQIVND (reference sequence). Deletions cut 6 bases from V and 8 bases from J, with 10 bases between. The CDR3 is made up of 12 amino acids. This chain's CDR3 is CASRGPIEKLFF. The CDR3, as DNA: TGTGCCAGTAGGGGCCCGATAGAAAAACTGTTTTTT.

This clone was observed a handful of times. The rearrangement uses TRBV19 and TRBJ1-2; 7 bases are shared with TRBD1. V gave up 7 bases and J gave up 0 bases; unmatched junction bases: 8. From germline, CDR1 is LNHDA and CDR2 SQIVND (reference sequence). The CDR3 consists of 15 residues. The CDR3 DNA sequence: TGTGCCAGTAAGAAAGGGCAGGGGGCTAACTATGGCTACACCTTC. Its translation: CASKKGQGANYGYTF.

The chain recombines TRBV7-2 with TRBJ2-1; D possibly uses TRBD1 or TRBD2 (5 bases each). The germline V gene has CDR1 SGHTA and CDR2 FQGNSA. V lost 5 bases, J lost 5 bases, and 22 bases lay in between. The CDR3 is 17 residues long. CDR3 region: CASSMERWGSGHNEQFF. CDR3 DNA sequence: TGTGCCAGCAGCATGGAGAGGTGGGGGAGCGGACACAATGAGCAGTTCTTC.

This clone was recorded only once. The chain is built from TRBV19 and TRBJ2-3, with D possibly called TRBD1 or TRBD2 (6 bases each). Per the germline V gene, CDR1 is LNHDA and CDR2 is SQIVND (reference sequence). The V end lost 7 bases, the J end lost 5 bases, and 13 bases lay between the germline ends. This CDR3 spans 13 amino acids. The CDR3 DNA reads TGTGCCAGTAACGGGGGCTGGGTAGATACGCAGTATTTT. This codes for CASNGGWVDTQYF.

The chain carries TRBV29-1 and TRBJ2-7; no firm D call. Germline V gene data show CDR1 as SQVTM and CDR2 as ANQGSEA. The CDR3 consists of 10 residues. V lost 4 bases to trimming and J lost 5 bases, with 6 bases between them. This chain's CDR3 is CSVGQDEQYF. CDR3 nucleotides: TGCAGCGTTGGCCAAGACGAGCAGTACTTC.

This clone was seen a single time. The V call is TRBV19, the J call TRBJ1-5; the match to TRBD1 covers 7 bases. Germline V gene data show CDR1 as LNHDA and CDR2 as SQIVND (reference sequence). The CDR3 spans 17 residues. The junction had 9 bases not matched to a gene; V was cut back by 4 bases and J by 0 bases. The CDR3 region is CASSTLTGRDSNQPQHF. Here the CDR3 DNA reads TGTGCCAGTAGTACCCTGACAGGGAGAGATAGCAATCAGCCCCAGCATTTT.

The rearrangement links TRBV5-1 to TRBJ2-5; 8 nucleotides match TRBD1. CDR1 is SGHRS, CDR2 YFSETQ, per germline. The J segment lost 3 bases and the V segment lost 0 bases, leaving 1 base of the junction unmatched. CDR3 size: 14 residues. CDR3 sequence: CASSLGQGKETQYF. CDR3 sequence (DNA): TGCGCCAGCAGCTTGGGACAGGGGAAAGAGACCCAGTACTTC.

The chain carries TRBV5-4 and TRBJ1-3; 7 bases fit TRBD1. V was pared by 4 bases and J by 0 bases, with 4 bases of the junction left unmatched. Germline V gene sequence: CDR1 SGHNT, CDR2 YYREEE (reference sequence). The CDR3 is 15 residues long. The CDR3 loop reads CASSHTGVSGNTIYF. The CDR3 DNA is TGTGCCAGCAGCCATACAGGGGTCTCTGGAAACACCATATATTTT.

This chain uses TRBV7-2 with TRBJ1-1, with TRBD1 identical over 7 bases. This CDR3 region has 18 residues. V trimming: 5 bases; J trimming: 3 bases; junction bases outside the gene matches: 18. Germline CDR1 and CDR2: SGHTA and FQGNSA. CDR3 sequence: CASSPKPRDRFGDTEAFF. CDR3 sequence (DNA): TGTGCCAGCAGCCCGAAACCCCGGGACAGATTTGGGGACACTGAAGCTTTCTTT.

The V gene is TRBV20-1, the J gene TRBJ2-3; D unclear. This CDR3 spans 11 amino acids. Germline values: CDR1 DFQATT, CDR2 SNEGSKA (reference sequence). Trimming pared 3 bases from V and 4 bases from J, leaving 5 bases between. The DNA of the CDR3 is TGCAGTGCTAGGAAGCCAGATACGCAGTATTTT. Translating it yields CSARKPDTQYF.

The chain carries TRBV2 and TRBJ1-2, with D unresolved. The V gene's germline CDR1 is SNHLY and CDR2 FYNNEI. CDR3 length: 14 amino acids. Trimming pared 7 bases from V and 0 bases from J, leaving 12 bases between. CDR3 coding DNA: TGTGCCAGCACTCTGATGGGTACTAACTATGGCTACACCTTC. Residues: CASTLMGTNYGYTF.

V usage is TRBV28 and J usage is TRBJ1-1, with TRBD1 as a possible D gene (5 bases). Trimming took off 5 bases at V and 10 bases at J, with 17 bases between the two ends. Looked up from germline, CDR1 is MDHEN and CDR2 is SYDVKM. There are 13 residues in the CDR3. DNA of the CDR3: TGTGCCAGCAGTCCACTCGTCGACAGAAGAGCTTTCTTT. This gives the protein CASSPLVDRRAFF.

The gene calls are TRBV5-1 and TRBJ1-1; a possible D gene is TRBD1 (5 bases). V lost 3 bases to trimming and J lost 3 bases, with 12 bases between them. The V gene's germline CDR1 is SGHRS and CDR2 YFSETQ. The CDR3 has 14 amino acids. The CDR3 is CASSSRGSDTEAFF. In DNA form, the CDR3 reads TGCGCCAGCAGCTCACGGGGGAGTGACACTGAAGCTTTCTTT. The full variable domain, in which reference TRBV5-1 and TRBJ1-1 provide the parts outside the CDR3, is KAGVTQTPRYLIKTRGQQVTLSCSPISGHRSVSWYQQTPGQGLQFLFEYFSETQRNKGNFPGRFSGRQFSNSRSEMNVSTLELGDSALYLCASSSRGSDTEAFFGQGTRLTVV.

The chain has TRBV18 and TRBJ1-2; 7 positions agree with TRBD1. CDR1 is KGHSH and CDR2 is LQKENI in the germline V gene. The CDR3 totals 13 residues. J gave up 3 bases and V 3 bases, and 1 base lay outside the gene matches. This chain's CDR3 is CASSPGQDYGYTF. The CDR3, as DNA: TGTGCCAGCTCACCTGGACAGGACTATGGCTACACCTTC.

The V call is TRBV7-7, the J call TRBJ2-1, with D perhaps matching TRBD1 (5 bases). V lost 5 bases, J lost 5 bases, and 16 bases lay in between. The CDR3 covers 15 residues. The germline CDR1 and CDR2 sequences are SSHAT and FNYEAQ (reference sequence). The CDR3 coding sequence is TGTGCCAGCAGCCAGGGCCTAGGAAGGAACAATGAGCAGTTCTTC. It codes for CASSQGLGRNNEQFF.

V usage is TRBV4-2 and J usage is TRBJ2-7; D possibly corresponds to TRBD2 (5 bases). V was clipped by 2 bases and J by 2 bases, with 10 bases between them. The CDR3 consists of 14 residues. From germline, CDR1 is LGHNA and CDR2 YNFKEQ. CDR3 sequence (DNA): TGTGCCAGCAGCCAAAGCGGAAACGCCTACGAGCAGTACTTC. Translating gives CASSQSGNAYEQYF.

The gene calls are TRBV27 and TRBJ1-5; D remains ambiguous. The ends were cut back, 6 bases at V and 0 bases at J, with 12 bases in the middle. There are 15 residues in the CDR3. Per the germline V gene, CDR1 is MNHEY and CDR2 is SMNVEV (reference sequence). The CDR3 sequence is CASSPSGYSNQPQHF. DNA for the CDR3: TGTGCCAGCAGCCCTTCGGGTTATAGCAATCAGCCCCAGCATTTT.